The sequence of this T cell receptor beta chain was determined in a study of T cell responses to AZD1222 COVID-19 vaccine. Findings of the study overall: Repertoire sampling was restricted to post-peak T cell response timepoints. A reported finding is that nearly half of spike-specific TCRs target unmutated variant regions.

With respect to this clone: The antigen remains unidentified.

This CDR3 contains 13 residues. Trimming shortened V by 2 bases and J by 16 bases, and 20 bases separated the two germline ends. Germline CDR1 and CDR2: GTSNPN and SVGIG (reference sequence). Clones were sequenced by immunoSEQ multiplex PCR, and TCRdb holds only the in-frame ones, with some missing. The sample holds approximately 100,000 clones, 75% to 90% seen once. This receptor was identified in an adult in good health. The sequencing here drew on peripheral blood, taken on day 0 of AZD1222 vaccination. The rearrangement uses TRBV30 and TRBJ1-4; D is unclear. The CDR3 protein is CAWSLPGLRAQFF. The CDR3 DNA reads as TGTGCCTGGAGTCTGCCCGGTTTGAGGGCTCAGTTTTTT.